One and the same sample provided the 30 T cell receptor beta chains below, sequenced in a study of CD8+CD57+ T cells in acquired aplastic anemia. The study profiled TCR beta VDJ and CDR3 using genomic DNA as template. Each CDR3 protein gets one entry after TCRdb re-called the reads with MiXCR. The table lists around 150,000 distinct CDR3 sequences, 45% to 55% of them singletons. Patients picked for sequencing had shown CD8+CD57+ cell expansion detected by flow cytometry. The sample taken for sequencing was sorted CD4+, CD8+, or CD8+CD57+ T cells (not recorded which) from PBMCs. These receptors originate from a human donor with aplastic anemia.

The table lists this clonotype with many counts. The CDR3 nucleotides read TGCGCCAGCAGTGAGTCCGCAGGTTCTAACTATGGCTACACCTTC. Its protein is CASSESAGSNYGYTF. J is TRBJ1-2 and V is TRBV10-2; D remains ambiguous. Germline lookup yields CDR1 WSHSY and CDR2 SAAADI. This CDR3 has 15 amino acids. V was cut by 0 bases and J by 0 bases, with 8 bases left in between.

The chain uses TRBV24-1 and TRBJ1-5; D is unclear. CDR3 length: 14 amino acids. V dropped 0 bases and J dropped 5 bases, with 7 bases sitting between them. The germline V gene encodes CDR1 KGHDR and CDR2 SFDVKD. The CDR3 DNA is TGTGCCACCAGTGATTTGCATCCGGATCAGCCCCAGCATTTT. Amino acid sequence: CATSDLHPDQPQHF.

As regards this clonotype: Since no conserved phenylalanine or tryptophan closes the CDR3, a read error is the likely cause. The V gene is TRBV7-3, the J gene TRBJ1-5, with D uncertain. Per the germline V gene, CDR1 is SGHTA and CDR2 is FQGTGA. The CDR3 is 19 amino acids. Trimming removed 0 bases at V and 9 bases at J, with 27 bases between. Here the CDR3 reads CASSLTSEGKFGVDPPQHL. CDR3 sequence (DNA): TGTGCCAGCAGCTTAACTTCTGAAGGTAAGTTCGGGGTGGATCCGCCCCAGCATCTT.

This clonotype was seen only a few times. The rearrangement links TRBV24-1 to TRBJ1-2; TRBD1 matches 7 bases. Germline assignment: CDR1 KGHDR and CDR2 SFDVKD. Unmatched junction bases numbered 5, after V lost 4 bases and J lost 4 bases. The CDR3 is 14 residues long. As DNA, the CDR3 is TGTGCCACCAGTGACAGGGGGACAGCCTATGGCTACACCTTC. Its translation is CATSDRGTAYGYTF.

This clonotype was recorded a few times. This chain links TRBV29-1 with TRBJ2-7; 7 bases match TRBD1. Germline V lookup: CDR1 SQVTM, CDR2 ANQGSEA. This CDR3 region has 14 residues. Trimming took 4 bases from V and 0 from J; bases not matched to a gene: 6. CDR3 amino acids: CSVAATGDSYEQYF. CDR3 sequence (DNA): TGCAGCGTTGCAGCCACAGGGGACTCCTACGAGCAGTACTTC.

V usage is TRBV10-3 and J usage is TRBJ1-1; 7 nucleotides agree with TRBD1. Losses at the gene ends were 5 bases for V and 1 base for J; bases not matched to a gene: 4. Germline loops: CDR1 ENHRY, CDR2 SYGVKD. There are 14 residues in the CDR3. The CDR3 nucleotides read TGTGCCATCAGTTTCACAGGGGAGAACACTGAAGCTTTCTTT. Residues: CAISFTGENTEAFF.

The genes are TRBV20-1 and TRBJ2-7; 8 nucleotides align to TRBD1. This CDR3 has 13 residues. Germline CDR1 DFQATT, CDR2 SNEGSKA (reference sequence). The trim removed 5 bases at V and 3 bases at J, leaving 6 bases unmatched. The CDR3 protein is CSASGQVSYEQYF. CDR3 DNA: TGCAGTGCTTCGGGACAGGTTAGCTACGAGCAGTACTTC.

This rearrangement joins TRBV27 to TRBJ1-1, with TRBD1 identical over 7 bases. The V gene's germline CDR1 is MNHEY and CDR2 SMNVEV (reference sequence). Losses at the gene ends were 3 bases for V and 4 bases for J; bases not matched to a gene: 5. There are 14 residues in the CDR3. CDR3 DNA: TGTGCCAGCAGTTTTCGAGGGGGCTTCACTGAAGCTTTCTTT. Protein: CASSFRGGFTEAFF.

Notes on this clonotype: With a much larger clone just one base away, this may be a read error. The V and J genes are TRBV19 and TRBJ1-4; unclear D gene. Looked up from germline, CDR1 is LNHDA and CDR2 is SQIVND (reference sequence). This CDR3 region has 16 residues. Here the CDR3 reads CANSIDPPNPNEKLFF. DNA for the CDR3: TGTGCCAATAGTATAGATCCACCGAACCCTAATGAAAAACTGTTTTTT. The full variable domain, rest sourced from reference TRBV19 and TRBJ1-4, is DGGITQSPKYLFRKEGQNVTLSCEQNLNHDAMYWYRQDPGQGLRLIYYSQIVNDFQKGDIAEGYSVSREKKESFPLTVTSAQKNPTAFYLCANSIDPPNPNEKLFFGSGTQLSVL.

This clonotype was seen repeatedly, ten times or more. The chain is built from TRBV6-1 and TRBJ2-7; 8 bases fit TRBD1. V lost 6 bases and J lost 3; bases outside the gene matches: 4. Germline V gives CDR1 MNHNS, CDR2 SASEGT. The CDR3 runs 13 residues. CDR3 protein: CASRPGQVYEQYF. CDR3 DNA: TGTGCCAGCAGACCGGGACAGGTCTACGAGCAGTACTTC.

In the case of this clonotype: The conserved phenylalanine or tryptophan is not found at the CDR3 terminus, so this likely reflects a read error. The chain uses TRBV5-1 and TRBJ1-1, with TRBD1 as a possible D gene (6 bases). The CDR3 totals 15 residues. The germline V gene encodes CDR1 SGHRS and CDR2 YFSETQ. V was shortened by 0 bases and J by 5 bases, with 14 bases between the two germline ends. CDR3: CASSLAGGARTEAFL. The DNA for the CDR3 is TGCGCCAGCAGCTTGGCCGGGGGGGCGAGGACTGAAGCTTTCCTT.

This clonotype was observed at least ten times. The chain is built from TRBV19 and TRBJ1-1, with no clear D. The V and J ends lost 3 bases and 1 base respectively, with 9 bases between them. The germline V gene encodes CDR1 LNHDA and CDR2 SQIVND (reference sequence). The CDR3 contains 14 residues. The CDR3 region has the DNA TGTGCCAGTAGTATGGCCCAGGAGAACACTGAAGCTTTCTTT. This sequence encodes CASSMAQENTEAFF.

The chain recombines TRBV2 with TRBJ2-7; the match to TRBD1 covers 9 bases. Per germline, CDR1 SNHLY and CDR2 FYNNEI. V shed 6 bases, J shed 2 bases, and the junction held 5 bases outside the gene matches. This CDR3 has 14 amino acids. Here the CDR3 reads CASRIGQGTYEQYF. In DNA form, the CDR3 reads TGTGCCAGCAGGATCGGACAGGGGACCTACGAGCAGTACTTC.

Concerning this clonotype: The final CDR3 position lacks the conserved phenylalanine or tryptophan, pointing to a likely read error. The genes are TRBV5-1 and TRBJ2-7; TRBD2 matches at 8 bases. The germline V gene encodes CDR1 SGHRS and CDR2 YFSETQ. The CDR3 runs 13 residues. The junction had 5 bases not matched to a gene; V was cut back by 4 bases and J by 5 bases. The CDR3 DNA is TGCGCCAGCAGCAGCGGGAGCGGAAACGAGCAGTACCTC. As protein: CASSSGSGNEQYL.

The gene calls are TRBV6-1 and TRBJ2-7, with 8 bases identical to TRBD1. Trimming cost V 2 bases and J 7 bases; bases outside gene matches: 4. CDR3 size: 13 residues. Germline V CDR1 and CDR2: MNHNS, SASEGT. CDR3 sequence (DNA): TGTGCCAGCAGTGAACAGGGGGCGAGGGAGCAGTACTTC. Translation gives CASSEQGAREQYF.

This clonotype was seen at least ten times. The chain couples TRBV5-1 to TRBJ2-2; D call uncertain. V gave up 8 bases and J gave up 3 bases, with 14 bases separating them. Per the germline V gene, CDR1 is SGHRS and CDR2 is YFSETQ. CDR3 length: 14 amino acids. The CDR3 coding sequence is TGCGCCAGTCGTCCACCACTCTACACCGGGGAGCTGTTTTTT. It codes for CASRPPLYTGELFF.

This clonotype was found a few times. This chain connects TRBV24-1 to TRBJ1-2; no firm D call. Trimming cost V 1 base and J 8 bases, with 10 bases left between them. The CDR3 runs 13 residues. Germline-derived CDR1 and CDR2 are KGHDR and SFDVKD. In DNA, the CDR3 is TGTGCCACCAGTGATTTCGCGGGGATAGGCTACACCTTC. This sequence encodes CATSDFAGIGYTF.

This clonotype was seen ten or more times. The chain carries TRBV2 and TRBJ1-2; TRBD1 might be the D (6 bases). This CDR3 is built from 14 residues. The ends were cut back, 7 bases at V and 2 bases at J, with 14 bases in the middle. CDR1 is SNHLY and CDR2 is FYNNEI in the germline V gene. This chain's CDR3 is CASTGTGPNYGYTF. Written as DNA, the CDR3 is TGTGCCAGCACTGGTACAGGGCCAAACTATGGCTACACCTTC.

The chain uses TRBV24-1 and TRBJ2-7; D call uncertain. CDR1 and CDR2 (germline): KGHDR, SFDVKD. This CDR3 comprises 17 residues. The V gene lost 2 bases and the J gene lost 3 bases, with 19 bases spanning the gap. CDR3 nucleotide sequence: TGTGCCACCAGTGATTCCCCACGCCACGGTTCGTACTACGAGCAGTACTTC. Its translation: CATSDSPRHGSYYEQYF.

The V gene is TRBV27, the J gene TRBJ1-1; 7 bases align to TRBD1. After removal of 2 bases from V and 4 bases from J, the junction contained 4 bases not matched to a gene. Germline-derived CDR1 and CDR2 are MNHEY and SMNVEV (reference sequence). This CDR3 spans 14 amino acids. The CDR3 region has the DNA TGTGCCAGCAGTTTAGTCAGGGGGACCACTGAAGCTTTCTTT. Its translation is CASSLVRGTTEAFF.

This clonotype appeared a few times. The chain carries TRBV4-3 and TRBJ1-1; D may be TRBD1 (5 bases). The germline V and J ends were trimmed by 3 bases and 5 bases, with 16 bases remaining between them. This CDR3 has 15 amino acids. From germline, CDR1 is LGHNA and CDR2 YSLEER. The CDR3 DNA sequence: TGCGCCAGCAGCCAGGCAGAGGGGTATGGGACTGAAGCTTTCTTT. This encodes CASSQAEGYGTEAFF.

The V and J genes are TRBV29-1 and TRBJ1-2; D remains ambiguous. Looked up from germline, CDR1 is SQVTM and CDR2 is ANQGSEA. V was shortened by 3 bases and J by 4 bases, with 9 bases between the two germline ends. This CDR3 has 12 amino acids. The CDR3, as DNA: TGCAGCGTTGAGGACGGCAGCTATGGCTACACCTTC. Encoded protein: CSVEDGSYGYTF.

The chain is built from TRBV7-6 and TRBJ1-1; 7 bases line up with TRBD1. The CDR3 loop spans 15 amino acids. V lost 1 base and J lost 4; bases outside the gene matches: 6. CDR1 SGHVS and CDR2 FNYEAQ come from the germline V gene. CDR3 nucleotide sequence: TGTGCCAGCAGCTTAGAAACAGGGGTGAGCACTGAAGCTTTCTTT. As protein: CASSLETGVSTEAFF.

The chain is built from TRBV3-1 and TRBJ2-3; D gene unclear. CDR3 length equals 15 residues. The V end was cut by 1 base, the J end by 6 bases, with 14 bases between. CDR1 is LGHDT and CDR2 is YNNKEL in the germline V gene (reference sequence). DNA for the CDR3: TGTGCCAGCAGCCAAGTTTTAAGGGATGGGGATACGCAGTATTTT. Residues: CASSQVLRDGDTQYF.

The CDR3 loop is CAISESMTLYDCTF. CDR3 bases: TGTGCCATCAGTGAGTCAATGACACTCTATGACTGCACCTTC. The rearrangement uses TRBV10-3 and TRBJ1-2, with D unclear. The germline V and J ends were trimmed by 0 bases and 13 bases, with 18 bases remaining between them. Germline V gives CDR1 ENHRY, CDR2 SYGVKD. The CDR3 has 14 amino acids.

The chain links TRBV29-1 to TRBJ2-7; no definite D call. Germline V lookup: CDR1 SQVTM, CDR2 ANQGSEA. V was pared by 1 base and J by 4 bases, with 11 bases between. The CDR3 sequence is 13 residues long. The CDR3 spells CSVEGTRSYEQYF. CDR3 bases: TGCAGCGTTGAAGGGACGAGAAGTTACGAGCAGTACTTC.

Notes on this clonotype: Given a much more abundant clone one base away, this may be a read error. The gene calls are TRBV6-2 or TRBV6-3 and TRBJ2-7; the D call may be TRBD1 or TRBD2 (5 bases each). This CDR3 region has 14 residues. Germline CDR1 MNHEY, CDR2 SVGEGT. This CDR3 is CASSYSGVPYERYF. The CDR3 DNA reads as TGTGCCAGCAGTTACTCGGGGGTCCCCTACGAGCGGTACTTC.

V gene TRBV20-1 combines with J gene TRBJ1-6; no reliable D call. The CDR3 consists of 15 residues. Between the trimmed V and J ends, which lost 6 bases and 10 bases, there was a span of 22 bases. The germline gives CDR1 DFQATT, CDR2 SNEGSKA (reference sequence). The CDR3 protein is CSATSLYRTQSPLHF. In nucleotides, the CDR3 is TGCAGTGCGACGAGCTTGTACCGAACCCAGTCACCCCTCCACTTT.

A few counts support this clonotype. The chain links TRBV2 to TRBJ2-1; D not resolved. Germline CDR1 and CDR2: SNHLY and FYNNEI. Deletions cut 2 bases from V and 3 bases from J, with 2 bases between. The CDR3 covers 12 residues. In DNA, the CDR3 is TGTGCCAGCAGTGAAAACTACAATGAGCAGTTCTTC. Translating it yields CASSENYNEQFF. The complete variable domain, with remaining parts taken from reference TRBV2 and TRBJ2-1, reads EPEVTQTPSHQVTQMGQEVILRCVPISNHLYFYWYRQILGQKVEFLVSFYNNEISEKSEIFDDQFSVERPDGSNFTLKIRSTKLEDSAMYFCASSENYNEQFFGPGTRLTVL.

The chain recombines TRBV19 with TRBJ2-7; D is uncertain. Germline CDR1 LNHDA, CDR2 SQIVND (reference sequence). The CDR3 length is 13 residues. Trimming shortened V by 5 bases and J by 2 bases, and 10 bases separated the two germline ends. DNA for the CDR3: TGTGCCAGTAGTGCTGGGAACACCTACGAGCAGTACTTC. Protein product: CASSAGNTYEQYF.